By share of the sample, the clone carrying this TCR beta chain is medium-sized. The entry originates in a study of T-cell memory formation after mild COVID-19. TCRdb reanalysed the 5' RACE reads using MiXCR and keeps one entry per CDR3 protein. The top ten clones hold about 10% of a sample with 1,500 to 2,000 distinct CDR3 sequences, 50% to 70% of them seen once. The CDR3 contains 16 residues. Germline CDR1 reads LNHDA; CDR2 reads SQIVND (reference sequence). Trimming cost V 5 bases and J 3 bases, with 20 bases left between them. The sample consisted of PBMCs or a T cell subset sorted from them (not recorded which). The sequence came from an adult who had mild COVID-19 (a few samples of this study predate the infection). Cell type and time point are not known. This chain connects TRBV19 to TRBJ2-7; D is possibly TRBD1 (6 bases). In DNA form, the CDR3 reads TGTGCCAGTAGTGGTGGGACATTAGGCGACTACTACGAGCAGTACTTC. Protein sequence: CASSGGTLGDYYEQYF.